This passage covers 17 T cell receptor beta chains from one sample sequenced in a study of T cell responses to AZD1222 COVID-19 vaccine. Assay: immunoSEQ multiplex PCR; the TCRdb copy retains only in-frame clones and omits some. The data show about 130,000 clones, with over 85% seen just once and about 1.9% held by the top ten. The sample consisted of peripheral blood, taken on day 0 of AZD1222 vaccination. Receptor source: an adult in good health.

The chain is built from TRBV27 and TRBJ2-1; 7 bases align to TRBD2. CDR1 is MNHEY and CDR2 is SMNVEV in the germline V gene (reference sequence). There are 15 residues in the CDR3. The V segment lost 4 bases and the J segment 7 bases; nucleotides outside the gene matches: 10. CDR3 nucleotides: TGTGCCAGCAGTTCAAGACTAGCTATTTTGAATGAGCAGTTCTTC. It codes for CASSSRLAILNEQFF.

This chain uses TRBV7-2 with TRBJ1-3; D uncertain. The ends were cut back, 5 bases at V and 5 bases at J, with 7 bases in the middle. The CDR3 sequence is 12 residues long. Germline lookup yields CDR1 SGHTA and CDR2 FQGNSA. The CDR3 coding sequence is TGTGCCAGCAGCGTGAATCGAAACACCATATATTTT. This codes for CASSVNRNTIYF.

This sequence joins TRBV3-1 (or the pseudogene TRBV3-2) and TRBJ1-1; D gene unclear. This CDR3 has 13 amino acids. Germline values: CDR1 LGHDT, CDR2 YNNKEL (reference sequence). V was cut by 6 bases and J by 4 bases, with 12 bases left in between. The chain's CDR3 is CASRLGGGTEAFF. The CDR3 DNA is TGTGCCAGCAGACTAGGCGGAGGCACTGAAGCTTTCTTT.

The chain is built from TRBV6-5 and TRBJ1-5; weak D call: TRBD1 (6 bases). The CDR3 is 13 amino acids. Germline-derived CDR1 and CDR2 are MNHEY and SVGAGI. V was pared by 6 bases and J by 5 bases, with 11 bases between. CDR3 nucleotide sequence: TGTGCCAGCAGACAGGGAAGGGATCAGCCCCAGCATTTT. Translation gives CASRQGRDQPQHF.

The rearrangement joins TRBV4-3 to TRBJ2-2; no reliable D call. The CDR3 is 16 residues long. The germline gives CDR1 LGHNA, CDR2 YSLEER. V lost 0 bases to trimming and J lost 4 bases, with 12 bases between them. The CDR3 loop reads CASSQDGFGVTGELFF. In nucleotides, the CDR3 is TGCGCCAGCAGCCAAGATGGATTTGGGGTCACCGGGGAGCTGTTTTTT.

The chain uses TRBV5-4 and TRBJ2-5; TRBD2 aligns across 11 bases. From germline, CDR1 is SGHNT and CDR2 YYREEE (reference sequence). J gave up 1 base and V 4 bases, and 3 bases lay outside the gene matches. This CDR3 is 15 amino acids long. This CDR3 reads CASSPTSGSQETQYF. CDR3 bases: TGTGCCAGCAGCCCTACTAGCGGGAGCCAAGAGACCCAGTACTTC.

This rearrangement joins TRBV5-8 to TRBJ1-1; D unresolved. The germline gives CDR1 SGHTS, CDR2 YDEGEE. V lost 2 bases and J 3 bases, leaving 8 bases between the germline ends. The CDR3 has 13 residues. CDR3 DNA: TGTGCCAGCAGCTTCAATTCTTACACTGAAGCTTTCTTT. Its translation is CASSFNSYTEAFF.

The chain recombines TRBV19 with TRBJ1-1; D is possibly TRBD1 (6 bases). V was cut by 6 bases and J by 9 bases, with 17 bases left in between. Germline V gene lookup returns CDR1 LNHDA and CDR2 SQIVND (reference sequence). This CDR3 region has 13 residues. CDR3 DNA: TGTGCCAGTAGCAACCCAGGGGAGGTGAAAGCTTTCTTT. Amino acids: CASSNPGEVKAFF. The whole variable domain, remainder taken from reference TRBV19 and TRBJ1-1, is DGGITQSPKYLFRKEGQNVTLSCEQNLNHDAMYWYRQDPGQGLRLIYYSQIVNDFQKGDIAEGYSVSREKKESFPLTVTSAQKNPTAFYLCASSNPGEVKAFFGQGTRLTVV.

The J gene is TRBJ2-7, the V gene TRBV4-3; 8 nucleotides match TRBD1. Unmatched junction bases numbered 2, after V lost 0 bases and J lost 7 bases. Germline lookup yields CDR1 LGHNA and CDR2 YSLEER. CDR3 length equals 13 residues. This CDR3 is CASSQDTGGEQYF. The DNA of the CDR3 is TGCGCCAGCAGCCAAGATACAGGGGGGGAGCAGTACTTC.

The chain couples TRBV29-1 to TRBJ1-2; 8 positions match TRBD1. The CDR3 sequence is 14 residues long. Per the germline V gene, CDR1 is SQVTM and CDR2 is ANQGSEA. Trimming took 4 bases from V and 5 from J; bases not matched to a gene: 9. CDR3 sequence: CSVAFRDRLYGYTF. Here the CDR3 DNA reads TGCAGCGTTGCGTTTAGGGACAGGCTATATGGCTACACCTTC.

The rearrangement joins TRBV4-3 to TRBJ1-1; D is unclear. The V gene lost 1 base and the J gene lost 5 bases, with 5 bases spanning the gap. Per germline, CDR1 LGHNA and CDR2 YSLEER. The CDR3 has 12 residues. CDR3 region: CASSQGKTEAFF. The CDR3 DNA sequence: TGCGCCAGCAGCCAAGGTAAAACTGAAGCTTTCTTT.

The V call is TRBV5-6, the J call TRBJ2-7, with 10 nucleotides matching TRBD1. The CDR3 extends over 16 amino acids. Germline V gives CDR1 SGHDT, CDR2 YYEEEE. The ends lost 6 bases at V and 2 bases at J; junction bases unmatched: 11. CDR3 residues: CASTYIPGQGTYEQYF. Here the CDR3 DNA reads TGTGCCAGCACCTATATACCGGGACAGGGGACCTACGAGCAGTACTTC.

This chain joins TRBV2 and TRBJ1-2; perhaps TRBD1 as D (6 bases). Trimming removed 0 bases at V and 6 bases at J, with 11 bases between. The CDR3 spans 14 residues. Germline V gene sequence: CDR1 SNHLY, CDR2 FYNNEI. DNA of the CDR3: TGTGCCAGCAGTGAAGCTTACAGGGCGGATGGCTACACCTTC. Translating it yields CASSEAYRADGYTF.

This sequence joins TRBV24-1 and TRBJ1-5; perhaps TRBD1 as D (6 bases). The CDR3 loop spans 13 amino acids. Germline V gives CDR1 KGHDR, CDR2 SFDVKD. V lost 9 bases and J 4 bases, leaving 12 bases between the germline ends. CDR3 in DNA: TGTGCCACCGCCAGGGGTGATAATCAGCCCCAGCATTTT. Its translation: CATARGDNQPQHF.

The chain is built from TRBV12-5 and TRBJ1-4; D not certain. Trimming took 1 base from V and 7 from J, leaving 13 bases between them. CDR3 length equals 15 residues. CDR1 and CDR2 from the germline V gene are LGHNT and FRNRAP. The CDR3 protein is CASGLGSMFGEKLFF. The CDR3 DNA reads as TGTGCTAGTGGTTTGGGGTCTATGTTCGGTGAAAAACTGTTTTTT. The full variable domain, completed using reference TRBV12-5 and TRBJ1-4, is DARVTQTPRHKVTEMGQEVTMRCQPILGHNTVFWYRQTMMQGLELLAYFRNRAPLDDSGMPKDRFSAEMPDATLATLKIQPSEPRDSAVYFCASGLGSMFGEKLFFGSGTQLSVL.

This chain joins TRBV29-1 and TRBJ2-7; 9 bases line up with TRBD1. CDR1 is SQVTM and CDR2 is ANQGSEA in the germline V gene. The ends lost 6 bases at V and 1 base at J; junction bases unmatched: 4. CDR3 size: 13 residues. The CDR3 DNA is TGCAGCGTATGGGACAGGGTATCCTACGAGCAGTACTTC. Amino acid sequence: CSVWDRVSYEQYF.

This chain uses TRBV19 with TRBJ2-3; 8 bases fit TRBD1. The germline gives CDR1 LNHDA, CDR2 SQIVND (reference sequence). The junction had 3 bases not matched to a gene; V was cut back by 4 bases and J by 6 bases. CDR3 size: 13 residues. This CDR3 is CASSRDRLDTQYF. The CDR3 DNA follows: TGTGCCAGTAGTAGGGACAGGTTGGATACGCAGTATTTT.